Shown below are 23 T cell receptor beta chains from a single sample sequenced in a study of CD8+ T cells in alopecia areata. RNA was extracted and reverse transcribed into cDNA as the sequencing template. Profiled with immunoSEQ multiplex PCR; TCRdb holds only in-frame clones, not every one. The table shows 270,000 or so clones, with 58% occurring only once. This sample's treatment: oral pan-JAK inhibitor, 5-10 mg twice daily. The sample here was CD4+ T cells sorted from blood, taken at week 24, from a patient treated with tofacitinib. The source of these receptors is a human donor with alopecia areata.

This clone was counted only a few times. The chain couples TRBV10-3 to TRBJ1-5; D is ambiguous. The V end was cut by 2 bases, the J end by 4 bases, with 3 bases between. This CDR3 comprises 12 residues. Per the germline V gene, CDR1 is ENHRY and CDR2 is SYGVKD. CDR3 DNA sequence: TGTGCCATCAGTGAGCCGAATCAGCCCCAGCATTTT. The encoded protein is CAISEPNQPQHF.

This chain links TRBV19 with TRBJ2-2; 13 nucleotides line up with TRBD2. V shed 5 bases and J 0 bases; nucleotides not matched to a gene: 3. Per the germline V gene, CDR1 is LNHDA and CDR2 is SQIVND (reference sequence). The CDR3 spans 17 residues. The CDR3 sequence: CASSLTSGGPNTGELFF. CDR3 nucleotides: TGTGCCAGTAGTTTGACTAGCGGGGGGCCGAACACCGGGGAGCTGTTTTTT. The whole variable domain, remainder taken from reference TRBV19 and TRBJ2-2, is DGGITQSPKYLFRKEGQNVTLSCEQNLNHDAMYWYRQDPGQGLRLIYYSQIVNDFQKGDIAEGYSVSREKKESFPLTVTSAQKNPTAFYLCASSLTSGGPNTGELFFGEGSRLTVL.

In nucleotides, the CDR3 is TGCGCCAGCAGCTCCCACCTAGGCTACGAGCAGTACTTC. It specifies CASSSHLGYEQYF. The rearrangement joins TRBV4-3 to TRBJ2-7; D gene uncertain. Trimming took 5 bases from V and 3 from J, leaving 11 bases between them. CDR1 and CDR2 (germline): LGHNA, YSLEER. The CDR3 totals 13 residues.

J is TRBJ1-4 and V is TRBV7-2; possibly TRBD1 for D (6 bases). Germline V gene sequence: CDR1 SGHTA, CDR2 FQGNSA. This CDR3 contains 15 residues. V was trimmed by 0 bases and J by 5 bases, leaving 10 bases between them. The CDR3 region has the DNA TGTGCCAGCAGCTTAGCCGGACAGACAAATGAAAAACTGTTTTTT. This gives the protein CASSLAGQTNEKLFF.

The sample holds one count of this clone. V and J are TRBV30 and TRBJ1-2; D remains ambiguous. The germline gives CDR1 GTSNPN, CDR2 SVGIG (reference sequence). The CDR3 is 16 residues long. Trimming pared 1 base from V and 8 bases from J, leaving 23 bases between. This CDR3 reads CAWSAGSRYGPQGYTF. The CDR3 DNA follows: TGTGCCTGGAGTGCGGGTTCTCGGTACGGGCCCCAAGGCTACACCTTC.

The chain has TRBV15 and TRBJ2-5; 9 nucleotides line up with TRBD2. The CDR3 is made up of 15 amino acids. Germline V gives CDR1 LNHNV, CDR2 YYDKDF (reference sequence). V lost 0 bases to trimming and J lost 3 bases; unmatched junction nucleotides: 2. The CDR3 sequence: CATSRDSGGKETQYF. CDR3 sequence (DNA): TGTGCCACCAGCAGAGATAGCGGGGGAAAAGAGACCCAGTACTTC.

The J gene is TRBJ1-2, the V gene TRBV6-6, with a weak D call TRBD1 (5 bases). Looked up from germline, CDR1 is MNHNY and CDR2 is SVGAGI (reference sequence). V was shortened by 7 bases and J by 2 bases, with 14 bases between the two germline ends. The CDR3 has 14 residues. The CDR3 loop reads CASKPGQTNYGYTF. CDR3 bases: TGTGCCAGCAAGCCAGGGCAAACCAACTATGGCTACACCTTC.

The rearrangement joins TRBV29-1 to TRBJ1-2, with D possibly matching TRBD1 (6 bases). CDR1 and CDR2 (germline): SQVTM, ANQGSEA. The CDR3 has 13 amino acids. V shed 7 bases and J shed 0 bases, with 12 bases lying between them. CDR3 sequence: CSGGQLANYGYTF. The DNA for the CDR3 is TGCAGCGGTGGACAGTTAGCTAACTATGGCTACACCTTC.

This clone was detected once. The J gene is TRBJ2-7, the V gene TRBV5-1; TRBD1 is a possible D gene (6 bases). Germline-derived CDR1 and CDR2 are SGHRS and YFSETQ. The CDR3 length is 12 residues. V dropped 5 bases and J dropped 5 bases, with 11 bases sitting between them. CDR3: CASRQGIDEQYF. DNA for the CDR3: TGCGCCAGCAGACAGGGTATCGACGAGCAGTACTTC.

V usage is TRBV6-5 and J usage is TRBJ1-4, with no clear D. The CDR3 is 13 residues long. CDR1 and CDR2 (germline): MNHEY, SVGAGI. V shed 2 bases and J shed 10 bases, with 11 bases lying between them. CDR3 sequence: CASSYERVGKLFF. The CDR3 coding sequence is TGTGCCAGCAGTTACGAGAGGGTCGGAAAACTGTTTTTT.

In this sample, this clone turned up a few times. The chain uses TRBV7-2 and TRBJ1-6, with D tentatively TRBD1 (6 bases). The germline V gene has CDR1 SGHTA and CDR2 FQGNSA. There are 15 residues in the CDR3. Trimming removed 2 bases at V and 4 bases at J, with 9 bases between. CDR3 sequence (DNA): TGTGCCAGCAGCTTAACGGGACATTATAATTCACCCCTCCACTTT. It translates to CASSLTGHYNSPLHF.

The chain has TRBV19 and TRBJ2-5; TRBD1 agrees at 8 bases. CDR3 length: 15 residues. Germline CDR1 LNHDA, CDR2 SQIVND (reference sequence). V shed 4 bases and J 4 bases; nucleotides not matched to a gene: 8. The CDR3 loop is CASSRTGNPRETQYF. CDR3 nucleotides: TGTGCCAGTAGTAGGACAGGGAACCCCCGAGAGACCCAGTACTTC.

The chain has TRBV29-1 and TRBJ2-1; D remains ambiguous. The length of the CDR3 is 14 residues. Germline V gives CDR1 SQVTM, CDR2 ANQGSEA. V lost 0 bases and J lost 6, with 12 bases in between. The CDR3 sequence is CSVEEGHLPNEQFF. The CDR3 DNA reads as TGCAGCGTTGAAGAAGGCCACCTCCCCAATGAGCAGTTCTTC.

The CDR3 loop reads CASSPPHIQETQYF. CDR3 DNA sequence: TGTGCCAGCAGCCCCCCTCACATCCAAGAGACCCAGTACTTC. This chain joins TRBV9 and TRBJ2-5; D is ambiguous. The CDR3 totals 14 residues. V lost 4 bases and J 1 base, leaving 11 bases between the germline ends. CDR1 is SGDLS and CDR2 is YYNGEE in the germline V gene.

This clone was counted between two and nine times. V and J are TRBV27 and TRBJ2-7; D may be TRBD2 (5 bases). The CDR3 consists of 14 residues. Germline V CDR1 and CDR2: MNHEY, SMNVEV (reference sequence). V lost 5 bases to trimming and J lost 0 bases, with 11 bases between them. CDR3 DNA: TGTGCCAGCAGTCTCAGCGGTTCCTCCTACGAGCAGTACTTC. It specifies CASSLSGSSYEQYF.

The V and J genes are TRBV6-5 and TRBJ1-2; D gene uncertain. CDR1 MNHEY and CDR2 SVGAGI come from the germline V gene. V was clipped by 5 bases and J by 7 bases, with 14 bases between them. The CDR3 length is 13 residues. The CDR3 protein is CASSTDPGRGYTF. CDR3 sequence (DNA): TGTGCCAGCAGTACCGACCCCGGGCGTGGCTACACCTTC.

This chain links TRBV5-6 with TRBJ1-3, with D unresolved. The CDR3 loop spans 13 amino acids. The V gene lost 1 base and the J gene lost 1 base, with 3 bases spanning the gap. The germline CDR1 and CDR2 sequences are SGHDT and YYEEEE. CDR3 loop: CASSLSSGNTIYF. CDR3 DNA: TGTGCCAGCAGCTTGTCGTCTGGAAACACCATATATTTT.

The V and J genes are TRBV29-1 and TRBJ2-3; no clear D gene. V was trimmed by 1 base and J by 2 bases, leaving 10 bases between them. The CDR3 spans 14 residues. Germline CDR1 SQVTM, CDR2 ANQGSEA. CDR3 amino acids: CSVEGQKVTDTQYF. Written as DNA, the CDR3 is TGCAGCGTTGAAGGTCAGAAGGTCACAGATACGCAGTATTTT.

The rearrangement joins TRBV7-9 to TRBJ1-1, with D unclear. Germline lookup yields CDR1 SEHNR and CDR2 FQNEAQ (reference sequence). The germline V and J ends were trimmed by 2 bases and 1 base, with 5 bases remaining between them. The CDR3 is 13 residues long. The CDR3 loop reads CASSLNGNTEAFF. The CDR3 bases are TGTGCCAGCAGCTTAAACGGGAACACTGAAGCTTTCTTT.

This clone has a handful of counts. V gene TRBV29-1 combines with J gene TRBJ1-2; D possibly corresponds to TRBD1 (5 bases). CDR1 is SQVTM and CDR2 is ANQGSEA in the germline V gene. Trimming pared 5 bases from V and 4 bases from J, leaving 14 bases between. This CDR3 comprises 13 residues. CDR3 residues: CSVRGRATYGYTF. CDR3 nucleotides: TGCAGCGTTCGGGGCAGGGCAACCTATGGCTACACCTTC. Full variable domain (missing parts from reference TRBV29-1 and TRBJ1-2): SAVISQKPSRDICQRGTSLTIQCQVDSQVTMMFWYRQQPGQSLTLIATANQGSEATYESGFVIDKFPISRPNLTFSTLTVSNMSPEDSSIYLCSVRGRATYGYTFGSGTRLTVV.

This clone appeared a few times. The genes are TRBV30 and TRBJ1-1, with 10 bases identical to TRBD1. The germline V gene encodes CDR1 GTSNPN and CDR2 SVGIG (reference sequence). Unmatched junction bases numbered 8, after V lost 4 bases and J lost 0 bases. The CDR3 length is 16 residues. CDR3 region: CAWTLGTGAMNTEAFF. CDR3 nucleotide sequence: TGTGCCTGGACACTCGGGACAGGGGCGATGAACACTGAAGCTTTCTTT. The variable domain in full, with the rest retrieved from reference TRBV30 and TRBJ1-1, is SQTIHQWPATLVQPVGSPLSLECTVEGTSNPNLYWYRQAAGRGLQLLFYSVGIGQISSEVPQNLSASRPQDRQFILSSKKLLLSDSGFYLCAWTLGTGAMNTEAFFGQGTRLTVV.

This clone was counted only a few times. The V call is TRBV10-3, the J call TRBJ2-1; D unclear. Germline V CDR1 and CDR2: ENHRY, SYGVKD. The CDR3 consists of 11 residues. Trimming took 3 bases from V and 10 from J, leaving 7 bases between them. The CDR3 here is CAISDIGEQFF. The CDR3 region has the DNA TGTGCCATCAGTGATATCGGGGAGCAGTTCTTC.

V is TRBV11-2 and J is TRBJ1-6; D unresolved. Per germline, CDR1 SGHAT and CDR2 FQNNGV. This CDR3 spans 15 amino acids. Between the trimmed V and J ends, which lost 6 bases and 6 bases, there was a span of 15 bases. CDR3 sequence: CASRTLRGINSPLHF. In DNA, the CDR3 is TGTGCCAGCAGGACCTTAAGAGGGATTAATTCACCCCTCCACTTT.